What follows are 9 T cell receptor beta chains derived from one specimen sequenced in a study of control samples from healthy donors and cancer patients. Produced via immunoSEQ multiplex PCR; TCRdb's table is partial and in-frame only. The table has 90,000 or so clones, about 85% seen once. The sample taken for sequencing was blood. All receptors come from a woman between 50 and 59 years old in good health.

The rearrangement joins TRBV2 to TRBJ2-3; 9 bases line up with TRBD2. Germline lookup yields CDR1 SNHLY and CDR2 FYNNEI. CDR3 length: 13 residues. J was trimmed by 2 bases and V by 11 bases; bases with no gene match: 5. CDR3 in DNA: TGTGCCCGAGAGCGGGGGGCCACAGATACGCAGTATTTT. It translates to CARERGATDTQYF. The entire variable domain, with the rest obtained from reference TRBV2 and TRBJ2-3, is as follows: EPEVTQTPSHQVTQMGQEVILRCVPISNHLYFYWYRQILGQKVEFLVSFYNNEISEKSEIFDDQFSVERPDGSNFTLKIRSTKLEDSAMYFCARERGATDTQYFGPGTRLTVL.

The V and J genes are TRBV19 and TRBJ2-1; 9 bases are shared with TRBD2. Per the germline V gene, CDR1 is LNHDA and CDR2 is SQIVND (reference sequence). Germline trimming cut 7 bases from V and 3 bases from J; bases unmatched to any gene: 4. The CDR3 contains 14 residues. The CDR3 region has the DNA TGTGCCAGTACCGCGACTAGCGGCTACAATGAGCAGTTCTTC. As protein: CASTATSGYNEQFF.

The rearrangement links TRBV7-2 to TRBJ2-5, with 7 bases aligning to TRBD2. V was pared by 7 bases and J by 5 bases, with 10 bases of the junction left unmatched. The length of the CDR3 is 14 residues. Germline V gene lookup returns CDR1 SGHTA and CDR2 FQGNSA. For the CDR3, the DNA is TGTGCCAGCACCCTGGCCGGAGCGGGGGAGACCCAGTACTTC. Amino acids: CASTLAGAGETQYF. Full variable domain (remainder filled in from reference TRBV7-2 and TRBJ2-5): GAGVSQSPSNKVTEKGKDVELRCDPISGHTALYWYRQSLGQGLEFLIYFQGNSAPDKSGLPSDRFSAERTGGSVSTLTIQRTQQEDSAVYLCASTLAGAGETQYFGPGTRLLVL.

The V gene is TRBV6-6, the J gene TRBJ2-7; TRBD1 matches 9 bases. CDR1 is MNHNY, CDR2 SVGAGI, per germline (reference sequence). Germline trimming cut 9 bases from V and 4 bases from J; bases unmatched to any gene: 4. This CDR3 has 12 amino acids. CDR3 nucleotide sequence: TGTGCCAGTGACAGGGGGTTTTACGAGCAGTACTTC. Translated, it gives CASDRGFYEQYF.

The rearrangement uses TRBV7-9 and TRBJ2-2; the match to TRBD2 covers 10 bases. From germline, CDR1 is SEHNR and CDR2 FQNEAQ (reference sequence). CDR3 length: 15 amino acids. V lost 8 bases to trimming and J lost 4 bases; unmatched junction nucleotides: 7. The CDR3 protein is CASSTRLAGTGELFF. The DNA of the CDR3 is TGTGCCAGCTCGACTAGACTAGCGGGCACCGGGGAGCTGTTTTTT.

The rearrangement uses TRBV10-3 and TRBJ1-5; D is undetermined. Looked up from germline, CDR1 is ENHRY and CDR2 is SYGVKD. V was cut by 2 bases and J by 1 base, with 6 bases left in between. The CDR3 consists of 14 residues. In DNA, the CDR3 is TGTGCCATCAGTGAGGAGATAAGCAATCAGCCCCAGCATTTT. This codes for CAISEEISNQPQHF.

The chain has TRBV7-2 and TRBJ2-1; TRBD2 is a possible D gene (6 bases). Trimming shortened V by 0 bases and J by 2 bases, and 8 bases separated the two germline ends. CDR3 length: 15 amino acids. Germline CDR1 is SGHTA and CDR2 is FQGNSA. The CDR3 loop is CASSLAGLTYNEQFF. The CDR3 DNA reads TGTGCCAGCAGCTTAGCAGGACTAACCTACAATGAGCAGTTCTTC.

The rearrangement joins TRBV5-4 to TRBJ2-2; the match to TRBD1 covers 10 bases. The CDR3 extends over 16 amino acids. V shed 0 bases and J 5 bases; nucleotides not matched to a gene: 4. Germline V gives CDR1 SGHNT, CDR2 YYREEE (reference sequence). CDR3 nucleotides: TGTGCCAGCAGCTTGGAGGACAGGGGGAGTACCGGGGAGCTGTTTTTT. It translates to CASSLEDRGSTGELFF.

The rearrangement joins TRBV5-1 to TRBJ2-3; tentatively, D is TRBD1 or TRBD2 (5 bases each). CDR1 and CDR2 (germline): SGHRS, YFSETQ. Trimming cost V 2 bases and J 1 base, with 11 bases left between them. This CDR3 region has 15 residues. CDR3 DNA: TGCGCCAGCAGCTTCGGGGCGCGTGGCACAGATACGCAGTATTTT. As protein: CASSFGARGTDTQYF.